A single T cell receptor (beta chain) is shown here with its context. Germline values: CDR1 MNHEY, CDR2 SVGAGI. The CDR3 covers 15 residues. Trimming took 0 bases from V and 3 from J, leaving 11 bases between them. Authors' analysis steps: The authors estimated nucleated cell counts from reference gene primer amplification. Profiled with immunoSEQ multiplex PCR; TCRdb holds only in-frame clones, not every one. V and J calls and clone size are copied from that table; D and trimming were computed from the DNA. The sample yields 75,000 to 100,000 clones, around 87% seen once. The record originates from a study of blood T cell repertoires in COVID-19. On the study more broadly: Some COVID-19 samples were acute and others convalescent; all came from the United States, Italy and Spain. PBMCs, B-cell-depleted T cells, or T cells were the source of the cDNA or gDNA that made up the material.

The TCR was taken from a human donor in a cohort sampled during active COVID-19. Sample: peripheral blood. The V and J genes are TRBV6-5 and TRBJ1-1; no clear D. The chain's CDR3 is CASSYSERGDTEAFF. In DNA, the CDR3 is TGTGCCAGCAGTTACTCGGAGCGAGGAGACACTGAAGCTTTCTTT.